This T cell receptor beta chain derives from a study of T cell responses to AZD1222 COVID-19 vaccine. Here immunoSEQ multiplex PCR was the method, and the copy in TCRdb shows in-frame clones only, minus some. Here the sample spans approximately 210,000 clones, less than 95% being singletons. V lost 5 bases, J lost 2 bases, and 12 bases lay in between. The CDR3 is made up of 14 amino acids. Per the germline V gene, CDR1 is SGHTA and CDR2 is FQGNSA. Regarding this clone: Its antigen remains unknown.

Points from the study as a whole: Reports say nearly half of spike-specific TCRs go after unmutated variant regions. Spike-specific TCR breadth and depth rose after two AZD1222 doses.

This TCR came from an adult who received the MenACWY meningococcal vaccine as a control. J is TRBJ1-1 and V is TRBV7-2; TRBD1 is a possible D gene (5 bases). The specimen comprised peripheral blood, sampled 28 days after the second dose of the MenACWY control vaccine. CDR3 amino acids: CASSAGRGNTEAFF. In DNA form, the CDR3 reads TGTGCCAGCAGCGCAGGGAGAGGAAACACTGAAGCTTTCTTT.